This T cell receptor beta chain is drawn from a study of beta chain features in type 1 diabetes. For the study at large: Cell yields, gender and age were similar in healthy donors and patients. Study-wide findings and caveats: Across all four CD4+ subsets, people with type 1 diabetes showed modestly shorter TCRB CDR3s. The study notes PCR might favor shorter templates equally in patients and controls.

As every portion of the isolated RNA was reverse transcribed, the sequencing read expressed TCRB transcripts. Data came from immunoSEQ multiplex PCR; TCRdb stores just in-frame clones and leaves some out. The data show roughly 240,000 clones, roughly 70% seen once. Notes on this clone: Its antigen is undetermined.

Sort purity for all populations was recorded as exceeding 98%. CDR3 length equals 17 residues. CDR1 is SQVTM, CDR2 ANQGSEA, per germline. Trimming took 6 bases from V and 4 from J; bases not matched to a gene: 17. The sequenced sample consisted of naive CD4+ T cells from blood. This sequence originates from a man under 40 in good health. The V and J genes are TRBV29-1 and TRBJ2-5; 10 bases align to TRBD2. CDR3 DNA: TGCAGCGTCAAGGGGGACCCAGCGGGAGGGCCAAGAGAGACCCAGTACTTC. Protein: CSVKGDPAGGPRETQYF.